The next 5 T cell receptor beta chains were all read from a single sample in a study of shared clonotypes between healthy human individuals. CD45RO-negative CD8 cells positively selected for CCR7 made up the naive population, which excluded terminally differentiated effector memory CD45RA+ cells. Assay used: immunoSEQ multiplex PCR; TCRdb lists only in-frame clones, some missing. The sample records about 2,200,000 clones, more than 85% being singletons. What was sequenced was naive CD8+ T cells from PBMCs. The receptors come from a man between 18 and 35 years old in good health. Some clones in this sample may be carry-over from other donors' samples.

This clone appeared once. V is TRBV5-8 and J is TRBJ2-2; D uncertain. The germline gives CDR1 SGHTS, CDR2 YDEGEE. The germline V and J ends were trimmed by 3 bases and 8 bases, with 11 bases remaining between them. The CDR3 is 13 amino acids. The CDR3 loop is CASSSRTDGELFF. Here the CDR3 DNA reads TGTGCCAGCAGCTCCAGGACGGATGGGGAGCTGTTTTTT.

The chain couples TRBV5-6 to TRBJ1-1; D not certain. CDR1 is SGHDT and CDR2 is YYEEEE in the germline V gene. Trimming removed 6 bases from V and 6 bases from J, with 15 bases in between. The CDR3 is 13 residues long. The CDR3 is CASTQGPGPEAFF. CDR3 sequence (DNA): TGTGCCAGCACCCAAGGACCGGGCCCTGAAGCTTTCTTT.

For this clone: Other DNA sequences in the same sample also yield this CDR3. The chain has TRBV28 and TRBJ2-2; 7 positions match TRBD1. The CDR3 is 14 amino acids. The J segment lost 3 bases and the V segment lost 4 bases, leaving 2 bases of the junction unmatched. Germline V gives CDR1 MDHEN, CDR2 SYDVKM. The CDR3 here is CASSSQGDTGELFF. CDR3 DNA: TGTGCCAGCAGTTCTCAGGGGGACACCGGGGAGCTGTTTTTT.

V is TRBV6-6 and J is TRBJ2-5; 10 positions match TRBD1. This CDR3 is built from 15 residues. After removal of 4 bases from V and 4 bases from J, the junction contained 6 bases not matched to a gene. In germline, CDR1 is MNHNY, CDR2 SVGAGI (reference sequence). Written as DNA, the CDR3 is TGTGCCAGCAGTTGGGACAGGGGCTGGGGAGAGACCCAGTACTTC. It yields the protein CASSWDRGWGETQYF.

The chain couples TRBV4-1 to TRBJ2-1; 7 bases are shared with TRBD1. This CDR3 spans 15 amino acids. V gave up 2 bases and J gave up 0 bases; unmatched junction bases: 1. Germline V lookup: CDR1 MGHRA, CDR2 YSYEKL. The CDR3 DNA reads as TGCGCCAGCAGCCAATCAGGGGGCTCCTACAATGAGCAGTTCTTC. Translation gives CASSQSGGSYNEQFF.